The 22 T cell receptor beta chains below all came from one sample that was sequenced in a study of blood T cell repertoires in COVID-19. Profiling relied on immunoSEQ multiplex PCR, and the TCRdb table lists in-frame clones only, not all of them. The data show 160,000 or so clones, around 80% seen once. Specimen: PBMCs or T cells enriched from blood (not recorded which). The receptor set was obtained from a man between 45 and 60 years old who had recovered from COVID-19.

The chain links TRBV7-2 to TRBJ2-1; no clear D gene. Germline V gene data show CDR1 as SGHTA and CDR2 as FQGNSA. The CDR3 totals 12 residues. V dropped 3 bases and J dropped 6 bases, with 6 bases sitting between them. CDR3 amino acids: CASSLHGNEQFF. CDR3 nucleotide sequence: TGTGCCAGCAGCTTGCACGGCAATGAGCAGTTCTTC.

This clone was observed once. The rearrangement uses TRBV6-1 and TRBJ2-2, with 8 bases lining up with TRBD1. CDR1 MNHNS and CDR2 SASEGT come from the germline V gene. The CDR3 is made up of 16 amino acids. V lost 1 base and J lost 4; bases outside the gene matches: 5. The CDR3 here is CASSEGDRIGTGELFF. CDR3 in DNA: TGTGCCAGCAGTGAAGGGGACAGGATAGGCACCGGGGAGCTGTTTTTT.

V usage is TRBV18 and J usage is TRBJ1-2, with D perhaps TRBD1 (5 bases). V lost 3 bases, J lost 4 bases, and 12 bases lay in between. CDR3 length: 14 amino acids. The germline V gene encodes CDR1 KGHSH and CDR2 LQKENI. DNA of the CDR3: TGTGCCAGCTCACCCACAACCGACAGCTATGGCTACACCTTC. Translation: CASSPTTDSYGYTF.

The chain uses TRBV7-2 and TRBJ2-5, with TRBD2 matching 8 bases. Looked up from germline, CDR1 is SGHTA and CDR2 is FQGNSA. CDR3 length: 16 amino acids. J lost 6 bases, V lost 0 bases, and 9 bases had no gene match. CDR3 protein: CASSLALTGGGKTQYF. As DNA, the CDR3 is TGTGCCAGCAGCTTAGCGCTGACCGGGGGGGGGAAGACCCAGTACTTC.

There are a few counts of this clone. The chain is built from TRBV2 and TRBJ1-5; 11 positions match TRBD1. The CDR3 contains 15 residues. After removal of 4 bases from V and 6 bases from J, the junction contained 5 bases not matched to a gene. CDR1 is SNHLY, CDR2 FYNNEI, per germline. CDR3 nucleotide sequence: TGTGCCAGCAGTGTTGGACAGGGGGCGGCTCAGCCCCAGCATTTT. It yields the protein CASSVGQGAAQPQHF.

This rearrangement joins TRBV19 to TRBJ2-2; TRBD1 matches at 8 bases. V lost 9 bases and J lost 5; bases outside the gene matches: 8. The CDR3 runs to 14 residues. In germline, CDR1 is LNHDA, CDR2 SQIVND (reference sequence). Written as DNA, the CDR3 is TGTGCCAGCAAGCACAGGGGGTCGACCGGGGAGCTGTTTTTT. The encoded protein is CASKHRGSTGELFF.

This clone came up a few times. The chain recombines TRBV5-1 with TRBJ2-3, with D possibly TRBD1 on 6 matching bases. This CDR3 has 15 residues. Looked up from germline, CDR1 is SGHRS and CDR2 is YFSETQ. Trimming took off 3 bases at V and 1 base at J, with 12 bases between the two ends. The CDR3, as DNA: TGCGCCAGCAGCTCGTGGGGGACACGCACAGATACGCAGTATTTT. Its translation is CASSSWGTRTDTQYF.

This chain links TRBV2 with TRBJ1-4, with D unclear. The germline gives CDR1 SNHLY, CDR2 FYNNEI. This CDR3 spans 14 amino acids. V was pared by 7 bases and J by 0 bases, with 9 bases between. In DNA form, the CDR3 reads TGTGCCAGCAAGGTGGGAGCAACTAATGAAAAACTGTTTTTT. Protein: CASKVGATNEKLFF.

This chain uses TRBV14 with TRBJ1-1; D might be TRBD1 (6 bases). In germline, CDR1 is SGHDN, CDR2 FVKESK. Trimming pared 3 bases from V and 5 bases from J, leaving 13 bases between. The CDR3 runs 14 residues. CDR3 protein: CASSQEQGWTEAFF. In nucleotides, the CDR3 is TGTGCCAGCAGCCAGGAACAGGGTTGGACTGAAGCTTTCTTT.

With respect to this clone: This specimen includes other DNA sequences encoding the same CDR3. The rearrangement joins TRBV7-2 to TRBJ1-5; D gene uncertain. There are 14 residues in the CDR3. V dropped 2 bases and J dropped 2 bases, with 7 bases sitting between them. From germline, CDR1 is SGHTA and CDR2 FQGNSA. Here the CDR3 reads CASSLRRGNQPQHF. In DNA form, the CDR3 reads TGTGCCAGCAGCTTACGGAGGGGCAATCAGCCCCAGCATTTT.

The rearrangement uses TRBV12-3 or TRBV12-4 and TRBJ1-5, with D unclear. The CDR3 consists of 13 residues. Trimming stripped 1 base from V and 7 bases from J, with 8 bases between. The CDR3 loop reads CASSLEGRQPQHF. The DNA of the CDR3 is TGTGCCAGCAGTTTAGAAGGGAGGCAGCCCCAGCATTTT.

This clone was recorded a few times. The CDR3 DNA reads as TGTGCCAGCAGCCCGAAATATCCTTCCGGGACTAGCCTGAACAATGAGCAGTTCTTC. Amino acid sequence: CASSPKYPSGTSLNNEQFF. The chain joins TRBV13 to TRBJ2-1, with TRBD2 identical over 9 bases. J lost 5 bases, V lost 5 bases, and 19 bases had no gene match. The CDR3 is 19 amino acids. Germline CDR1 is PRHDT and CDR2 is FYEKMQ (reference sequence).

The chain recombines TRBV28 with TRBJ1-1, with D possibly TRBD1 on 5 matching bases. V was clipped by 6 bases and J by 11 bases, with 22 bases between them. Germline lookup yields CDR1 MDHEN and CDR2 SYDVKM. The CDR3 extends over 14 amino acids. The CDR3 DNA is TGTGCCAGCAGACCCCCTCGCAGGGTAGCGGGTGCTTTCTTT. It specifies CASRPPRRVAGAFF.

This chain joins TRBV6-5 and TRBJ1-1; TRBD1 is a possible D gene (5 bases). Trimming removed 7 bases from V and 10 bases from J, with 22 bases in between. This CDR3 region has 14 residues. Germline CDR1 and CDR2: MNHEY and SVGAGI. The CDR3 sequence is CASTEREGWGGAFF. The DNA of the CDR3 is TGTGCCAGCACCGAAAGGGAGGGGTGGGGAGGAGCTTTCTTT.

The J gene is TRBJ2-2, the V gene TRBV5-1; 7 bases are a match to TRBD1. This CDR3 is built from 16 residues. CDR1 is SGHRS, CDR2 YFSETQ, per germline. Losses at the gene ends were 2 bases for V and 0 bases for J; bases not matched to a gene: 4. CDR3 coding DNA: TGCGCCAGCAGCTTAACAGGGGCGCCGAACACCGGGGAGCTGTTTTTT. It encodes CASSLTGAPNTGELFF. Together with reference TRBV5-1 and TRBJ2-2, the CDR3 gives the full variable domain: KAGVTQTPRYLIKTRGQQVTLSCSPISGHRSVSWYQQTPGQGLQFLFEYFSETQRNKGNFPGRFSGRQFSNSRSEMNVSTLELGDSALYLCASSLTGAPNTGELFFGEGSRLTVL.

Only a few counts were recorded for this clone. V gene TRBV6-1 combines with J gene TRBJ2-1; 8 positions match TRBD2. V was pared by 3 bases and J by 4 bases, with 8 bases of the junction left unmatched. CDR3 length equals 16 residues. CDR1 MNHNS and CDR2 SASEGT come from the germline V gene. DNA of the CDR3: TGTGCCAGCAGTGAGTTTGCGGGGGGTCGTTACAATGAGCAGTTCTTC. This sequence encodes CASSEFAGGRYNEQFF.

The V gene is TRBV24-1, the J gene TRBJ1-2; D is possibly TRBD1 (6 bases). The germline V and J ends were trimmed by 4 bases and 2 bases, with 10 bases remaining between them. Germline loops: CDR1 KGHDR, CDR2 SFDVKD. The CDR3 spans 14 residues. The DNA of the CDR3 is TGTGCCACCAGTGACACCGACAGGAACTATGGCTACACCTTC. Encoded protein: CATSDTDRNYGYTF.

This sequence joins TRBV30 and TRBJ1-3; 7 nucleotides align to TRBD1. This CDR3 has 15 residues. CDR1 and CDR2 from the germline V gene are GTSNPN and SVGIG (reference sequence). The ends lost 4 bases at V and 0 bases at J; junction bases unmatched: 6. The CDR3 coding sequence is TGTGCCTGGATGGACAGGCCGAGCTCTGGAAACACCATATATTTT. It translates to CAWMDRPSSGNTIYF.

J is TRBJ1-4 and V is TRBV5-6; no clear D. Trimming stripped 0 bases from V and 8 bases from J, with 5 bases between. The CDR3 extends over 12 amino acids. Germline V lookup: CDR1 SGHDT, CDR2 YYEEEE. CDR3 sequence reads: CASSLGGEKLFF. Written as DNA, the CDR3 is TGTGCCAGCAGCTTGGGAGGAGAAAAACTGTTTTTT.

The gene calls are TRBV18 and TRBJ1-1; D unclear. V lost 3 bases and J lost 1, with 9 bases in between. The CDR3 is 14 residues long. Per the germline V gene, CDR1 is KGHSH and CDR2 is LQKENI. CDR3: CASSPRSSNTEAFF. The CDR3 DNA reads TGTGCCAGCTCACCCAGATCGTCGAACACTGAAGCTTTCTTT.

The chain combines TRBV6-5 with TRBJ2-1; 9 positions match TRBD2. The V and J ends lost 2 bases and 8 bases, in that order; junction bases with no gene match: 7. The germline gives CDR1 MNHEY, CDR2 SVGAGI. The CDR3 spans 15 residues. The CDR3 region is CASSYLAGGPDEQFF. CDR3 bases: TGTGCCAGCAGTTACCTGGCGGGGGGGCCTGATGAGCAGTTCTTC.

The genes are TRBV13 and TRBJ1-1; tentative D call: TRBD1 (6 bases). Germline V CDR1 and CDR2: PRHDT, FYEKMQ (reference sequence). The ends were cut back, 1 base at V and 5 bases at J, with 14 bases in the middle. This CDR3 has 15 amino acids. CDR3 protein: CASSLVQGRWTEAFF. Here the CDR3 DNA reads TGTGCCAGCAGCTTAGTACAGGGCCGGTGGACTGAAGCTTTCTTT.